This T cell receptor (beta chain) was retrieved from a study of identical twins. This clonotype was counted between two and nine times. Its antigen remains unidentified. Healthy Caucasians, and only they, were the donors. TCRdb recomputed calls from the 5' RACE reads with MiXCR, one row per CDR3 protein. The table includes approximately 230,000 distinct CDR3 sequences, 5.5% to 7.5% detected once. Overall study results and limits: Memory repertoires showed no such pattern, whereas abundant cord blood beta clonotypes carried fewer insertions.

CDR3 length: 14 amino acids. Unmatched junction bases numbered 2, after V lost 5 bases and J lost 4 bases. This sample was shared with a second study, whose subject was T cells expressing NK-cell markers. That source reports: Unclear, still, was the HCMV specificity of the expanded NKG2C+ T cell clones.

This chain joins TRBV12-3 or TRBV12-4 and TRBJ2-3; TRBD2 matches at 11 bases. The clonotype was recovered from a woman aged 18-29 years in good health. Sequenced material: CD8+ T cells sorted from blood. The CDR3 bases are TGTGCCAGCAGTCCTAGCGGGGGGCCAGATACGCAGTATTTT. Translating it yields CASSPSGGPDTQYF.